The 6 T cell receptor beta chains in this list originate from one sample, sequenced in a study of T-cell reconstitution after alpha-beta-depleted transplantation in children. Unique molecular identifiers tagged the TCRbeta library. TCRdb recomputed calls from the PCR reads with MiXCR, one row per CDR3 protein. The sample records hundreds of thousands of distinct CDR3 sequences, around a third being singletons. This material consisted of PBMCs from the stem cell graft donor, taken from the stem cell graft. The receptors derive from a human donor who donated a stem cell graft to a child with aplastic anemia.

V gene TRBV11-2 combines with J gene TRBJ2-7; D remains ambiguous. The V gene lost 2 bases and the J gene lost 2 bases, with 7 bases spanning the gap. The CDR3 is made up of 13 amino acids. The V gene's germline CDR1 is SGHAT and CDR2 FQNNGV. CDR3 sequence: CASSLSRPYEQYF. CDR3 DNA sequence: TGTGCCAGCAGCTTAAGCAGGCCCTACGAGCAGTACTTC.

This clonotype occurred a few times. The gene calls are TRBV5-6 and TRBJ1-4, with D uncertain. The CDR3 covers 13 residues. Trimming cost V 2 bases and J 6 bases, with 8 bases left between them. The germline CDR1 and CDR2 sequences are SGHDT and YYEEEE. CDR3 in amino acids: CASSLFGDEKLFF. CDR3 DNA sequence: TGTGCCAGCAGCTTATTTGGCGATGAAAAACTGTTTTTT.

The sample holds a few counts of this clonotype. The chain combines TRBV29-1 with TRBJ2-1; TRBD2 is a possible D gene (6 bases). CDR3 length: 13 amino acids. CDR1 SQVTM and CDR2 ANQGSEA come from the germline V gene. V shed 7 bases and J shed 9 bases, with 19 bases lying between them. In nucleotides, the CDR3 is TGCAGCGCCAGAAACCCGACTAGTCTTGAGCAGTTCTTC. Its translation: CSARNPTSLEQFF.

This clonotype was seen only a few times. The chain combines TRBV15 with TRBJ1-3; D ambiguous. The germline V gene encodes CDR1 LNHNV and CDR2 YYDKDF (reference sequence). This CDR3 has 13 amino acids. The V and J ends lost 0 bases and 6 bases respectively, with 6 bases between them. The CDR3 protein is CATSREVQNTIYF. Written as DNA, the CDR3 is TGTGCCACCAGCAGAGAGGTCCAAAACACCATATATTTT. Looking up the rest from reference TRBV15 and TRBJ1-3 gives the full variable domain: DAMVIQNPRYQVTQFGKPVTLSCSQTLNHNVMYWYQQKSSQAPKLLFHYYDKDFNNEADTPDNFQSRRPNTSFCFLDIRSPGLGDTAMYLCATSREVQNTIYFGEGSWLTVV.

This sequence joins TRBV12-3 or TRBV12-4 and TRBJ1-5; D ambiguous. Trimming left V 6 bases short and J 2 bases short, with 11 bases between. The CDR3 runs 14 residues. CDR3 DNA: TGTGCCAGCAGGCGCGATTCAGGCAATCAGCCCCAGCATTTT. It yields the protein CASRRDSGNQPQHF.

This clonotype occurred a few times. The rearrangement joins TRBV6-2 or TRBV6-3 to TRBJ1-6, with no clear D. V shed 2 bases and J shed 10 bases, with 9 bases lying between them. The germline V gene has CDR1 MNHEY and CDR2 SVGEGT. The length of the CDR3 is 13 residues. The CDR3 DNA sequence: TGTGCCAGCAGTTACGGGATGACATCACCCCTCCACTTT. It is translated as CASSYGMTSPLHF.